This T cell receptor beta chain was observed in a study of Ad26.COV2.S vaccination and SARS-CoV-2 variants (dated by TCRdb to the early 2020s). Study-level background: Donors in the vaccine arm were drawn from COV1001, a multicentre, randomized, double-blind, placebo-controlled phase I-IIa trial testing Ad26.COV2.S in healthy adults. Ad26.COV2.S was administered intramuscularly at 5 x 10^10 or 1 x 10^11 viral particles, either as a single shot or as two shots given 56 days apart. Sequencing of the TCRbeta repertoire served to evaluate the specificity and breadth of SARS-CoV-2-reactive T cell receptors following Ad26.COV2.S vaccination. A total of 32 samples were included in the TCR-sequenced set, comprising 19 Ad26.COV2.S vaccine recipients, 5 placebo recipients and 8 SARS-CoV-2 convalescent individuals. Trial participants were randomized into five groups of five: low-dose or high-dose Ad26.COV2.S given once or twice, or placebo on both occasions. Blinding of investigators to trial group allocation was maintained during experiments and outcome assessment. The paper's findings and limits, for the study overall: After vaccination, substantial breadth of spike-specific CD8+ and CD4+ T cell responses was reported. Vaccine and placebo recipients had comparable non-spike TCR breadth, which fits with the vaccine containing only spike. Spike-specific TCR breadth was higher in Ad26.COV2.S recipients than in placebo recipients (P = 0.0014). The authors noted that the TCR breadth and depth analyses may have underestimated total T cell responses. The study was not powered for comparison of responses between vaccine doses or regimens.

This sample's treatment or condition label indicates: roughly 19 received Ad26.COV2.S at low or high dose, single or two shots; about 5 received placebo; per-sample allocation not given. Repertoires of vaccine and placebo recipients were sequenced from samples taken on day 63 after the first injection. Cohort 1b enrolled 25 to 30 adults aged 18-55 years at a single site in Boston, USA, between 29 July and 7 August 2020. Ad26.COV2.S consisted of a replication-incompetent adenovirus type 26 vector by which a prefusion-stabilized SARS-CoV-2 spike protein from the original Wuhan strain was expressed. Per the germline V gene (reference sequence), MNHNY is the CDR1 and SVGAGI is the CDR2. The CDR3, from cysteine to phenylalanine, totals 15 residues. Only the CDR3 DNA is retained, 45 bases long and in frame from the first base. V loses 4 bases, J loses 0 bases, and the germline ends lie 10 bases apart.

A remark on this clone: Its antigen is not yet known. No much larger clone is present one base from it, and per-base qualities are unavailable.

The immunoSEQ Assay was the method used to sequence TCRbeta CDR3 regions. After extraction, genomic DNA underwent amplification by bias-controlled multiplex PCR, followed by high-throughput sequencing. As for the authors' bioinformatics: Collapsing and filtering of sequences were performed to quantify the absolute abundance of each unique TCRbeta CDR3 region. T cell fraction was estimated by normalizing TCRbeta template counts to usable DNA, which was measured by amplifying reference genes present in all nucleated cells. Repertoire TCRs were annotated as SARS-CoV-2-specific when V gene, CDR3 amino acid sequence and J gene were exactly matched to a known reactive TCR set. MIRA supplied the reference SARS-CoV-2 TCR set, which was filtered for enrichment in COVID-19-positive ImmuneCODE repertoires so that public or cross-reactive TCRs were removed. Using the MIRA antigens, annotated TCRs were further analysed by specific ORF or by position within an ORF. Depth was the summed frequency of annotated unique rearrangements, while breadth was defined as annotated unique rearrangements over total unique productive rearrangements. TCR breadth was compared between groups using two-sided Wilcoxon rank-sum tests. The immuneACCESS repertoire file appears here via TCRdb, limited to in-frame rearrangements. These files lack a portion of the clones; in checked studies, under half of the deficit traces to unresolved V genes, and the cause of the others is not known. V and J calls and clone size come straight from that table; D and trimming were deduced from the DNA. The sample has 400,000 to 500,000 clones on record, 89% of them singletons. Of the sample, about 2.7% falls within the top ten clones.

Rearrangement joined TRBV6-6 to TRBJ2-1, with an unclear D gene assignment. The receptor was derived from a person aged 18 to 59 who received the Ad26.COV2.S COVID-19 vaccine or a placebo. The source material was peripheral blood, sampled in a trial of Ad26.COV2.S vaccine versus placebo. At the DNA level, the sequence is TGTGCCAGCAGTTCCCACGGTGACTCCTACAATGAGCAGTTCTTC. Translation gives CASSSHGDSYNEQFF.